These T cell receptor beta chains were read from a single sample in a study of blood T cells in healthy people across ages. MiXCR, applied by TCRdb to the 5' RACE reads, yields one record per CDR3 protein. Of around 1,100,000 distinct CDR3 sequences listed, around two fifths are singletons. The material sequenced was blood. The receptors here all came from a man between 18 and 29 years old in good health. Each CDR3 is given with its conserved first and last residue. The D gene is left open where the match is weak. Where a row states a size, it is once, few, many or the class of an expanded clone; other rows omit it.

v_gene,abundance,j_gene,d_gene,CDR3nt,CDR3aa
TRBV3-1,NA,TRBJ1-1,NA,TGTGCCAGCAGCCAAGACGATGGATGGGAAACTGAAGCTTTCTTT,CASSQDDGWETEAFF
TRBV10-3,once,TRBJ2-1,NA,TGTGCCATCAGTGACAGTTCCTACAATGAGCAGTTCTTC,CAISDSSYNEQFF
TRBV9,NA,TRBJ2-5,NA,TGTGCCAGCAGCGTAGCCCCGGGGCAGGTTGGCGGAGAGACCCAGTACTTC,CASSVAPGQVGGETQYF
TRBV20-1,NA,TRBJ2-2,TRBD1,TGCAGTGCTACCGTCCCGACAGGGGGTACCGGGGAGCTGTTTTTT,CSATVPTGGTGELFF
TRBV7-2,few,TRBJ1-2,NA,TGTGCCAGCAGCTTATCTTTTGGGGAAAGGGGATTGGGCTACACCTTC,CASSLSFGERGLGYTF
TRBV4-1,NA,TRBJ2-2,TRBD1,TGCGCCAGCAGCCAAGATTCGGGACAGAGAAGAACCGGGGAGCTGTTTTTT,CASSQDSGQRRTGELFF
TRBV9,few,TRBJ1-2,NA,TGTGCCAGCAGTGCTGACCCGAAAGGGGATGGCTACACCTTC,CASSADPKGDGYTF
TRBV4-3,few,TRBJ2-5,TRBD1,TGCGCCAGCAGCCAGAACAGGGGTGGGACCCAGTACTTC,CASSQNRGGTQYF
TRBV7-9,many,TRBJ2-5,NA,TGTGCCAGCAGCTTAGCGCGAGTATTGGAGACCCAGTACTTC,CASSLARVLETQYF
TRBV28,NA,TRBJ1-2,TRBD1,TGTGCCAGCAGTTCCCCGGGACAGGCTACTTCTGGTGGCTACACCTTC,CASSSPGQATSGGYTF
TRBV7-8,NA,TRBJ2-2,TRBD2,TGTGCCAGCAGCTTCTATGCGGCTAGCGGGGCGGCGAACACCGGGGAGCTGTTTTTT,CASSFYAASGAANTGELFF
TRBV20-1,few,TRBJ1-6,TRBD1,TGCAGTGCACCGGACAGGGGCCTCAGCTCCTATAATTCACCCCTCCACTTT,CSAPDRGLSSYNSPLHF
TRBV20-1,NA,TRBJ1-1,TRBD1,TGCAGTGCTGAACCCGGACAGGGGGAAACTGAAGCTTTCTTT,CSAEPGQGETEAFF
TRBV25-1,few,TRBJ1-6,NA,TGTGCCAGCAGTGAATCCATAATAGACTATAATTCACCCCTCCACTTT,CASSESIIDYNSPLHF
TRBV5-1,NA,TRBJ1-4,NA,TGCGCCAGCAGCTTGGCCGAGTCTAATGAAAAACTGTTTTTT,CASSLAESNEKLFF
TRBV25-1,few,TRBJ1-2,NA,TGTGCCAGCAGTGCTTCGGTTTCCTCCTATGGCTACACCTTC,CASSASVSSYGYTF
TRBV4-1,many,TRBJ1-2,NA,TGCGCCAGTAAGATGGGCCCGCAAGCTAACTATGGCTACACCTTC,CASKMGPQANYGYTF
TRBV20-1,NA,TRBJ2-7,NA,TGCAGTGTTGTGGGGACCTTAGCCTACGAGCAGTACTTC,CSVVGTLAYEQYF
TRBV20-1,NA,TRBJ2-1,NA,TGCAGTGCTAGAGTCCCAGCCAGCTCCTACAATGAGCAGTTCTTC,CSARVPASSYNEQFF
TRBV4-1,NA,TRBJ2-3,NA,TGCGCCAGCAGCCAAGTTACAGATGCGCAGTATTTT,CASSQVTDAQYF
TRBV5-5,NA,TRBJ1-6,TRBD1,TGTGCCAGCAGCTTGGATGGGACAGGCTCACCCCTCCACTTT,CASSLDGTGSPLHF
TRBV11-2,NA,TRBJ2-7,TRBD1,TGTGCCAGCAAAACAATCAGGGGGACCTCCTACGAGCAGTACTTC,CASKTIRGTSYEQYF
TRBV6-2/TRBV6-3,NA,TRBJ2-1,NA,TGTGCCAGCATCAACAGGGTTCCCGGTGAGCAGTTCTTC,CASINRVPGEQFF
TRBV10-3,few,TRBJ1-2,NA,TGTGCCATCAGTGAGGCCCAGAACTATGGCTACACCTTC,CAISEAQNYGYTF
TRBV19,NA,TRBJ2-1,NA,TGTGCCAGTAGTATTGTAGGGGCCAACAATGAGCAGTTCTTC,CASSIVGANNEQFF
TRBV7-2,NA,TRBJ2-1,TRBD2,TGTGCCAGCAGCCGGGGGGTTAATTACAATGAGCAGTTCTTC,CASSRGVNYNEQFF
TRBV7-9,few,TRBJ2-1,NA,TGTGCCAGCAGCATAAGGACAGGCCGGGAGCTAAATGAGCAGTTCTTC,CASSIRTGRELNEQFF
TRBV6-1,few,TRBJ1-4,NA,TGTGCCAGCAGTGAAGGGTTTAATGAAAAACTGTTTTTT,CASSEGFNEKLFF
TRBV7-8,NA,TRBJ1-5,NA,TGTGCCAGCAGCTTAAGTCAGAATAGCAATCAGCCCCAGCATTTT,CASSLSQNSNQPQHF
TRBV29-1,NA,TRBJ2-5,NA,TGCAGCGTTGGGAGACTCATTCAAGAGACCCAGTACTTC,CSVGRLIQETQYF
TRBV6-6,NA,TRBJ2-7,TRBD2,TGTGCCAGCAGTTACACCCAGCGGGGGGGTGAAAATGAGCAGTACTTC,CASSYTQRGGENEQYF
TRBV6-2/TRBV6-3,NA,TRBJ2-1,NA,TGTGCCAGCAGTTTTGGCGGGACACAATCCTACAATGAGCAGTTCTTC,CASSFGGTQSYNEQFF
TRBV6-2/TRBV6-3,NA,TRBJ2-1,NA,TGTGCCACCAACAGGGACTTTTCATACGAGCAGTTCTTC,CATNRDFSYEQFF
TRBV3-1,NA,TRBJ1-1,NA,TGTGCCAGCAGCCGATCACAGGGGAACACTGAAGCTTTCTTT,CASSRSQGNTEAFF
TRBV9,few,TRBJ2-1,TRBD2,TGTGCCAGCAGCGGAGAGGGAGGGGAGATCTACAATGAGCAGTTCTTC,CASSGEGGEIYNEQFF
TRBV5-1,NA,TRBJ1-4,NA,TGCGCCAGCAGCTTGGTTGGAGGCTCCGGTGAAAAACTGTTTTTT,CASSLVGGSGEKLFF
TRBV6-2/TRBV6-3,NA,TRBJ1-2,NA,TGTGCCAGCACCTTGGATGGACGGGACCGCTATGGCTACACCTTC,CASTLDGRDRYGYTF
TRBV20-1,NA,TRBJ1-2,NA,TGCAGTGCTAGAGTAGGGGTTGACGCCCATGGCTACACCTTC,CSARVGVDAHGYTF
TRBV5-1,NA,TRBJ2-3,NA,TGCGCCAGCAGCTTGGGGAACCAGCTTCAATTAGATACGCAGTATTTT,CASSLGNQLQLDTQYF
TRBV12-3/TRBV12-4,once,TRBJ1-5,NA,TGTGCCAGCAGCCGGACCCTGCGGGGTCAGCCCCAGCATTTT,CASSRTLRGQPQHF
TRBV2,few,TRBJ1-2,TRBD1,TGTGCCAGCAGCGAGGACAGGGGAGGCTACACCTTC,CASSEDRGGYTF
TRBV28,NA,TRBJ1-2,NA,TGTGCCAGCAGCCCCGCGTTCCGGGCCGATGGCTACACCTTC,CASSPAFRADGYTF
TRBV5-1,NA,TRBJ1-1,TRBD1,TGCGCCAGCAGCCTGGGCCCAAACAGGGGGAACACTGAAGCTTTCTTT,CASSLGPNRGNTEAFF
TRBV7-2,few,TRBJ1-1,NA,TGTGCCAGCAGCCTCTACAGCACCACTGAAGCTTTCTTT,CASSLYSTTEAFF
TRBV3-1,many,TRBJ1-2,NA,TGCGCCAGCAGCCAGGGGACCAACTATGGCTACACCTTC,CASSQGTNYGYTF
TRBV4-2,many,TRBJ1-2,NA,TGTGCCAGCAGCCCTAATTTTCGGGGAGATGGCTACACCTTC,CASSPNFRGDGYTF
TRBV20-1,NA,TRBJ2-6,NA,TGCAGTGCTAGAGGCGGCGGGATCTCTGGGGCCAACGTCCTGACTTTC,CSARGGGISGANVLTF
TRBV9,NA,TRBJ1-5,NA,TGTGCCAGCAGCGTAGCGGGTAGCAATCAGCCCCAGCATTTT,CASSVAGSNQPQHF
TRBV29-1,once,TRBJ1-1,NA,TGCAGCGTTGAAGACCCAATGAGAAAAGTTTTCTTT,CSVEDPMRKVFF
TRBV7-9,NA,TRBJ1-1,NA,TGTGCCAGCAGCCGGCAGGAAGGGACTGAAGCTTTCTTT,CASSRQEGTEAFF
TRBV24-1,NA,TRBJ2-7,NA,TGTGCCACCAGTGAGACCGACAGTAGCTCCTACAATGAGCAGTACTTC,CATSETDSSSYNEQYF
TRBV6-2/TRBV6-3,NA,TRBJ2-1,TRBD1,TGTGCCAGCATCCGGACAGGGAGGAATGAGCAGTTCTTC,CASIRTGRNEQFF
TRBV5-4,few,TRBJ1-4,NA,TGTGCCAGCAGCTTGGGGGGGCAGGAATATGAAAAACTGTTTTTT,CASSLGGQEYEKLFF